One sample yielded the 12 T cell receptor beta chains listed below, sequenced in a study of blood T cell repertoires in COVID-19. TCRdb keeps only in-frame clones here, not all; method: immunoSEQ multiplex PCR. Here the sample spans 200,000 to 250,000 clones, 80% to 85% being singletons. Input material: peripheral blood. Receptors originate from a woman aged 60-70 years who had recovered from COVID-19.

The chain is built from TRBV5-1 and TRBJ1-2; D possibly corresponds to TRBD1 (6 bases). Germline assignment: CDR1 SGHRS and CDR2 YFSETQ. Trimming pared 0 bases from V and 0 bases from J, leaving 12 bases between. CDR3 length: 16 residues. CDR3 DNA sequence: TGCGCCAGCAGCTTGGTTGGGGGCAGTTCTAACTATGGCTACACCTTC. Translation: CASSLVGGSSNYGYTF.

The chain couples TRBV5-4 to TRBJ1-2; 9 bases line up with TRBD1. The J segment lost 8 bases and the V segment lost 4 bases, leaving 6 bases of the junction unmatched. CDR3 length: 13 residues. The germline CDR1 and CDR2 sequences are SGHNT and YYREEE (reference sequence). CDR3 nucleotide sequence: TGTGCCAGCAGCCGGACAGGGGTTGAAGGCTACACCTTC. It specifies CASSRTGVEGYTF.

This clone was seen only a few times. This chain joins TRBV12-3 or TRBV12-4 and TRBJ2-5; D may be TRBD2 (6 bases). V lost 3 bases, J lost 6 bases, and 11 bases lay in between. The CDR3 has 13 amino acids. CDR3 in amino acids: CASSLEGLKTQYF. The CDR3 nucleotides read TGTGCCAGCAGTTTGGAGGGCTTGAAGACCCAGTACTTC.

The CDR3 nucleotides read TGTGCCAGCAGCCAAGATCTCCCAGGGGATAGCGACGAGCAGTACTTC. Translation gives CASSQDLPGDSDEQYF. This rearrangement joins TRBV3-1 (or the pseudogene TRBV3-2) to TRBJ2-7; weak D call: TRBD1 (6 bases). This CDR3 comprises 16 residues. Trimming cost V 0 bases and J 5 bases, with 17 bases left between them. CDR1 and CDR2 (germline): LGHDT, YNNKEL (reference sequence).

The CDR3 DNA reads as TGTGCCAGCAGCTACGAAACGGACATATCCTACGAGCAGTACTTC. This gives the protein CASSYETDISYEQYF. V usage is TRBV11-2 and J usage is TRBJ2-7, with TRBD1 as a possible D gene (5 bases). Germline lookup yields CDR1 SGHAT and CDR2 FQNNGV. The V gene lost 4 bases and the J gene lost 1 base, with 14 bases spanning the gap. The CDR3 spans 15 residues.

This chain links TRBV19 with TRBJ2-3; TRBD2 matches 9 bases. Germline loops: CDR1 LNHDA, CDR2 SQIVND (reference sequence). With V trimmed by 9 bases and J by 1 base, 11 bases remained unmatched. The CDR3 is 16 amino acids. This chain's CDR3 is CASGWASGARTDTQYF. CDR3 bases: TGTGCCAGCGGATGGGCTAGCGGGGCCCGCACAGATACGCAGTATTTT.

The rearrangement uses TRBV2 and TRBJ1-4, with D perhaps matching TRBD1 (5 bases). Trimming removed 6 bases at V and 0 bases at J, with 11 bases between. CDR3 length: 15 amino acids. Per the germline V gene, CDR1 is SNHLY and CDR2 is FYNNEI. The CDR3 region is CASRDTESTNEKLFF. CDR3 nucleotides: TGTGCCAGCAGGGACACGGAATCAACTAATGAAAAACTGTTTTTT.

The chain links TRBV18 to TRBJ2-3; 8 bases fit TRBD2. CDR3 length: 15 amino acids. Trimming cost V 3 bases and J 4 bases; bases outside gene matches: 6. CDR1 KGHSH and CDR2 LQKENI come from the germline V gene. CDR3 DNA: TGTGCCAGCTCACCCATAGCGGGGTATGCAGATACGCAGTATTTT. Amino acid sequence: CASSPIAGYADTQYF.

This clone was seen a few times. The rearrangement links TRBV2 to TRBJ1-5, with D possibly TRBD1 on 5 matching bases. The CDR3 covers 14 residues. Trimming shortened V by 6 bases and J by 3 bases, and 12 bases separated the two germline ends. Germline V gives CDR1 SNHLY, CDR2 FYNNEI. The CDR3 spells CASSVGADNQPQHF. DNA for the CDR3: TGTGCCAGCAGCGTTGGGGCAGACAATCAGCCCCAGCATTTT.

The chain joins TRBV19 to TRBJ2-2, with 7 nucleotides matching TRBD1. Germline trimming cut 6 bases from V and 4 bases from J; bases unmatched to any gene: 8. CDR3 length: 15 amino acids. The germline CDR1 and CDR2 sequences are LNHDA and SQIVND (reference sequence). The CDR3 spells CASSLDRVGTGELFF. CDR3 in DNA: TGTGCCAGTAGCTTAGACAGGGTCGGCACCGGGGAGCTGTTTTTT.

The chain recombines TRBV12-3 or TRBV12-4 with TRBJ2-7; no clear D gene. The CDR3 totals 12 residues. V lost 4 bases and J lost 3, with 7 bases in between. CDR3 coding DNA: TGTGCCAGCAGTTCCTCCCTCTACGAGCAGTACTTC. Its protein is CASSSSLYEQYF.

The chain is built from TRBV14 and TRBJ1-2, with D possibly matching TRBD1 (6 bases). Germline assignment: CDR1 SGHDN and CDR2 FVKESK. With 1 base removed from V and 0 bases from J, the gap between germline ends came to 9 bases. There are 15 residues in the CDR3. Here the CDR3 reads CASSQGTDSNYGYTF. CDR3 nucleotide sequence: TGTGCCAGCAGCCAAGGGACAGATTCTAACTATGGCTACACCTTC.